The 26 T cell receptor beta chains listed next were all sequenced from one sample in a study of a mutant IDH1 vaccine in newly diagnosed glioma. Documented time point: week 5, during vaccination. In every dose of vaccine, 300 ug of mutant IDH1 20-mer peptide was given alongside topical imiquimod. Only in-frame clones appear in the TCRdb table, and some are missing; sequencing was by immunoSEQ multiplex PCR. The sample contains 60,000 or so clones, approximately 79% of which appear only once. These TCRs' antigens remain unknown. Material: PBMCs, obtained from a glioma patient whose treatment included an IDH1 peptide vaccine. These receptors all stem from a woman in her 50s with glioma.

Of note for this clone: Mismatch with germline at one junction end may stem from a read error. The V and J genes are TRBV11-2 and TRBJ1-1, with D unclear. Germline V CDR1 and CDR2: SGHAT, FQNNGV. This CDR3 spans 11 amino acids. The CDR3 nucleotides read TGTGCCAGCAGCTTAGCCGGGCCGGTTCGCTTT. Its translation is CASSLAGPVRF.

The V and J genes are TRBV5-1 and TRBJ2-7; 8 bases are a match to TRBD1. Per germline, CDR1 SGHRS and CDR2 YFSETQ. V shed 0 bases, J shed 7 bases, and the junction held 9 bases outside the gene matches. The CDR3 runs 15 residues. The CDR3 bases are TGCGCCAGCAGCTTGGTCGGACAGGGCCCCAATGAGCAGTACTTC. Residues: CASSLVGQGPNEQYF.

The chain couples TRBV19 to TRBJ1-1, with unresolved D. The V end lost 1 base, the J end lost 1 base, and 10 bases lay between the germline ends. The CDR3 loop spans 15 amino acids. Germline CDR1 and CDR2: LNHDA and SQIVND (reference sequence). CDR3 DNA: TGTGCCAGTAGTATAGCCGGGAAAAGGAACACTGAAGCTTTCTTT. Protein product: CASSIAGKRNTEAFF.

The rearrangement uses TRBV4-3 and TRBJ1-1; the match to TRBD1 covers 10 bases. Per germline, CDR1 LGHNA and CDR2 YSLEER. With V trimmed by 0 bases and J by 4 bases, 5 bases remained unmatched. The CDR3 sequence is 16 residues long. In DNA form, the CDR3 reads TGCGCCAGCAGCCAAGATGGGACAGGGGTGGGCACTGAAGCTTTCTTT. Amino acids: CASSQDGTGVGTEAFF.

The chain couples TRBV2 to TRBJ1-2; D may be TRBD1 (6 bases). The V gene lost 5 bases and the J gene lost 5 bases, with 12 bases spanning the gap. The CDR3 runs 13 residues. Germline assignment: CDR1 SNHLY and CDR2 FYNNEI. The CDR3 DNA follows: TGTGCCAGCAGTAGGACAGACGGATATGGCTACACCTTC. Translating it yields CASSRTDGYGYTF.

This chain connects TRBV27 to TRBJ1-5, with unresolved D. Trimming stripped 1 base from V and 7 bases from J, with 8 bases between. CDR1 and CDR2 from the germline V gene are MNHEY and SMNVEV (reference sequence). CDR3 length: 13 residues. The CDR3 here is CASSLLEGQPQHF. CDR3 sequence (DNA): TGTGCCAGCAGTTTATTAGAGGGCCAGCCCCAGCATTTT.

This chain connects TRBV21-1 to TRBJ1-2; the table's TRBD1 call for D was not verified on the DNA. TRBV21-1 is noted as a pseudogene. The CDR3 contains 13 residues. CDR3 loop: CASSLGGDHGYTF. CDR3 in DNA: TGTGCCAGCAGCTTAGGGGGAGATCATGGCTACACCTTC.

V usage is TRBV4-1 and J usage is TRBJ2-6; no clear D. This CDR3 is built from 17 residues. V lost 4 bases and J lost 1, with 14 bases in between. Germline V gene sequence: CDR1 MGHRA, CDR2 YSYEKL. The CDR3 nucleotides read TGCGCCAGCAGCCTTTTTGAGACCGCTTCTGGGGCCAACGTCCTGACTTTC. Protein product: CASSLFETASGANVLTF.

This chain connects TRBV2 to TRBJ2-3, with D maybe TRBD1 (6 bases). There are 15 residues in the CDR3. Trimming removed 5 bases from V and 0 bases from J, with 12 bases in between. Germline V CDR1 and CDR2: SNHLY, FYNNEI. DNA for the CDR3: TGTGCCAGCAGTCGGGACACCTCAAGCACAGATACGCAGTATTTT. It yields the protein CASSRDTSSTDTQYF. The full variable domain, rest sourced from reference TRBV2 and TRBJ2-3, is EPEVTQTPSHQVTQMGQEVILRCVPISNHLYFYWYRQILGQKVEFLVSFYNNEISEKSEIFDDQFSVERPDGSNFTLKIRSTKLEDSAMYFCASSRDTSSTDTQYFGPGTRLTVL.

Written as DNA, the CDR3 is TGTGCCAGCAGCCCCCCATTCGGGACCCATCAGCCCCAGCATTTT. The encoded protein is CASSPPFGTHQPQHF. The J gene is TRBJ1-5, the V gene TRBV28, with TRBD1 as a possible D gene (5 bases). The V end was cut by 6 bases, the J end by 5 bases, with 17 bases between. The V gene's germline CDR1 is MDHEN and CDR2 SYDVKM. The CDR3 contains 15 residues.

The J gene is TRBJ1-5, the V gene TRBV2; D is unclear. CDR1 and CDR2 (germline): SNHLY, FYNNEI. This CDR3 region has 15 residues. The V end lost 5 bases, the J end lost 0 bases, and 11 bases lay between the germline ends. Here the CDR3 reads CASSLDTGSNQPQHF. Written as DNA, the CDR3 is TGTGCCAGCAGTTTAGACACGGGTAGCAATCAGCCCCAGCATTTT. Variable domain in full (rest from reference TRBV2 and TRBJ1-5): EPEVTQTPSHQVTQMGQEVILRCVPISNHLYFYWYRQILGQKVEFLVSFYNNEISEKSEIFDDQFSVERPDGSNFTLKIRSTKLEDSAMYFCASSLDTGSNQPQHFGDGTRLSIL.

In nucleotides, the CDR3 is TGTGCCAGCAGCCGACAGGGCTTCTCCTACGAGCAGTACTTC. Translation: CASSRQGFSYEQYF. This chain uses TRBV5-8 with TRBJ2-7; 7 bases map to TRBD1. V shed 4 bases and J 0 bases; nucleotides not matched to a gene: 4. This CDR3 contains 14 residues. Germline CDR1 reads SGHTS; CDR2 reads YDEGEE.

The V call is TRBV29-1, the J call TRBJ2-1; 9 bases are shared with TRBD1. The V and J ends lost 7 bases and 5 bases, in that order; junction bases with no gene match: 9. Germline CDR1 is SQVTM and CDR2 is ANQGSEA. The CDR3 loop spans 14 amino acids. DNA of the CDR3: TGCAGCGGGGTACAGGGGGCTCTTGACAATGAGCAGTTCTTC. This translates into CSGVQGALDNEQFF.

Written as DNA, the CDR3 is TGTGCCAGCAGCTTTAGGGGGGGCTACGAGCAGTACTTC. Translated: CASSFRGGYEQYF. The chain has TRBV7-9 and TRBJ2-7; possibly TRBD2 for D (7 bases). Germline assignment: CDR1 SEHNR and CDR2 FQNEAQ (reference sequence). The CDR3 loop spans 13 amino acids. Trimming cost V 3 bases and J 3 bases, with 9 bases left between them.

The chain links TRBV7-2 to TRBJ1-2; no definite D call. The CDR3 runs 13 residues. Trimming cost V 1 base and J 8 bases, with 11 bases left between them. Germline V gene data show CDR1 as SGHTA and CDR2 as FQGNSA. The CDR3 reads CASSLGRLEGYTF. The CDR3 nucleotides read TGTGCCAGCAGCTTAGGACGGCTTGAGGGCTACACCTTC.

The chain carries TRBV18 and TRBJ1-2; possible D gene TRBD1, 6 bases. With 4 bases removed from V and 4 bases from J, the gap between germline ends came to 19 bases. The CDR3 loop spans 16 amino acids. In germline, CDR1 is KGHSH, CDR2 LQKENI. CDR3 sequence reads: CASSRAGAQTGYGYTF. CDR3 nucleotides: TGTGCCAGCTCACGGGCAGGGGCCCAAACGGGCTATGGCTACACCTTC.

The rearrangement joins TRBV25-1 to TRBJ2-7; 7 positions match TRBD2. The V gene's germline CDR1 is MGHDK and CDR2 SYGVNS. The CDR3 loop spans 14 amino acids. With 3 bases clipped from V and 3 bases from J, the junction kept 5 bases outside the gene matches. The CDR3 sequence is CASSEGGAHYEQYF. The DNA for the CDR3 is TGTGCCAGCAGTGAGGGAGGGGCCCACTACGAGCAGTACTTC.

The J gene is TRBJ1-2, the V gene TRBV2; D unresolved. The germline V gene has CDR1 SNHLY and CDR2 FYNNEI. The ends were cut back, 2 bases at V and 5 bases at J, with 12 bases in the middle. CDR3 length equals 14 residues. CDR3 coding DNA: TGTGCCAGCAGTGAAAGTTCGGCGTTGTATGGCTACACCTTC. Translating it yields CASSESSALYGYTF.

The genes are TRBV6-1 and TRBJ2-2, with D possibly being TRBD2 (6 bases). CDR3 length: 16 amino acids. V was cut by 0 bases and J by 8 bases, with 16 bases left in between. Germline CDR1 MNHNS, CDR2 SASEGT. CDR3 protein: CASSEALIVRGGELFF. The CDR3 nucleotides read TGTGCCAGCAGTGAAGCCCTGATTGTTCGGGGGGGGGAGCTGTTTTTT.

The CDR3 is CASSQVQYGYTF. CDR3 coding DNA: TGTGCCAGCAGCCAGGTCCAATATGGCTACACCTTC. The V gene is TRBV7-2, the J gene TRBJ1-2; D call uncertain. Germline V gene sequence: CDR1 SGHTA, CDR2 FQGNSA. This CDR3 has 12 residues. V dropped 5 bases and J dropped 5 bases, with 9 bases sitting between them.

There are a few counts of this clone. The rearrangement uses TRBV30 and TRBJ1-1; the D gene is possibly TRBD1 (5 bases). Germline loops: CDR1 GTSNPN, CDR2 SVGIG (reference sequence). Trimming took off 3 bases at V and 1 base at J, with 9 bases between the two ends. CDR3 size: 13 residues. For the CDR3, the DNA is TGTGCCTGGAGGTACACAGGGAACACTGAAGCTTTCTTT. The encoded protein is CAWRYTGNTEAFF.

The V and J genes are TRBV28 and TRBJ1-2; 7 positions agree with TRBD1. CDR3 size: 13 residues. Trimming removed 4 bases from V and 6 bases from J; junction bases left unmatched: 5. Germline values: CDR1 MDHEN, CDR2 SYDVKM. The DNA of the CDR3 is TGTGCCAGCAGTTACAGGGGCGCGGATGGCTACACCTTC. Protein product: CASSYRGADGYTF.

V is TRBV7-2 and J is TRBJ2-7; 9 bases map to TRBD2. CDR1 is SGHTA, CDR2 FQGNSA, per germline. V was pared by 1 base and J by 0 bases, with 1 base of the junction left unmatched. The CDR3 loop spans 15 amino acids. The CDR3: CASSLVAGASYEQYF. The CDR3, as DNA: TGTGCCAGCAGCTTAGTAGCGGGGGCCTCCTACGAGCAGTACTTC.

The CDR3 region has the DNA TGCAGCGTTGATGGGGGCGCGACAGATACGCAGTATTTT. Residues: CSVDGGATDTQYF. This chain joins TRBV29-1 and TRBJ2-3; weak D call: TRBD1 (6 bases). Germline CDR1 SQVTM, CDR2 ANQGSEA. V was cut by 3 bases and J by 3 bases, with 10 bases left in between. The CDR3 has 13 amino acids.

V is TRBV5-5 and J is TRBJ1-5; 9 bases are shared with TRBD1. Germline V gene lookup returns CDR1 SGHKS and CDR2 YYEKEE (reference sequence). This CDR3 comprises 16 residues. J gave up 9 bases and V 0 bases, and 10 bases lay outside the gene matches. The CDR3 sequence: CASSLDRDRVGLPQHF. In DNA, the CDR3 is TGTGCCAGCAGCTTGGACCGGGACAGGGTGGGGCTGCCCCAGCATTTT.

The V and J genes are TRBV5-1 and TRBJ2-7, with TRBD1 as a possible D gene (6 bases). This CDR3 region has 15 residues. Trimming removed 3 bases at V and 0 bases at J, with 13 bases between. The germline V gene has CDR1 SGHRS and CDR2 YFSETQ. Here the CDR3 reads CASSWGQGVSYEQYF. Here the CDR3 DNA reads TGCGCCAGCAGCTGGGGACAAGGGGTCTCCTACGAGCAGTACTTC.